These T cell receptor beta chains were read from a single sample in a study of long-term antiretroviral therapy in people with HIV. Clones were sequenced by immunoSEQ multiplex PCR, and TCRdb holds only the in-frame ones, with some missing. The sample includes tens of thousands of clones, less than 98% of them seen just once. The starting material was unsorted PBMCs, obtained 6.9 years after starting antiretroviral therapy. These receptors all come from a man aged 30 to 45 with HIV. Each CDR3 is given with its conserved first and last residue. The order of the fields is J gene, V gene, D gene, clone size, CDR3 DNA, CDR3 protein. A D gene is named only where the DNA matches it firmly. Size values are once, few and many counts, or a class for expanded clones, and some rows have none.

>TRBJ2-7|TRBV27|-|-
TGTGCCAGCAGTTTGGAGTACGGCTACGAGCAGTACTTC
CASSLEYGYEQYF
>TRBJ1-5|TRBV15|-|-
TGTGCCACCAGCAGAGTAAATCAGCCCCAGCATTTT
CATSRVNQPQHF
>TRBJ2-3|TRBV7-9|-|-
TGTGCCAGTACCTGGACAGATACGCAGTATTTT
CASTWTDTQYF
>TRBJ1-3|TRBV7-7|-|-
TGTGCTAGCAGCTCTGACGTGGGGAACACCATATATTTT
CASSSDVGNTIYF
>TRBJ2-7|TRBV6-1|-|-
TGTGCCAGCAGTTCAGCCGACAAAGACGAGCAGTACTTC
CASSSADKDEQYF
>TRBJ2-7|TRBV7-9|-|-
TGTGCCAGCAGCTTACAAGGACCGACCTACGAGCAGTACTTC
CASSLQGPTYEQYF
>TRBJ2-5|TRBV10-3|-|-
TGTGCCATCAACGAGGGGGTCCGGGAGACCCAGTACTTC
CAINEGVRETQYF
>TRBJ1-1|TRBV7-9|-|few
TGTGCCAGCAGCTTAATGAACACTGAAGCTTTCTTT
CASSLMNTEAFF
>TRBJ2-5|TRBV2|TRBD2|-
TGTGCCAGCAGTCCTAGCGGGACAAAAGAGACCCAGTACTTC
CASSPSGTKETQYF
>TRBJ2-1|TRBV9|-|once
TGTGCCAGCGGGCCAGGGAGCTCCTACAATGAGCAGTTCTTC
CASGPGSSYNEQFF
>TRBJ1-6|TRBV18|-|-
TGTGCCAGCTCACCCGGGATGGGACGCTTTAAGTCACCCCTCCACTTT
CASSPGMGRFKSPLHF
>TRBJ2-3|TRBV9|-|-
TGTGCCAGCAGCGACTTACTCACAGATACGCAGTATTTT
CASSDLLTDTQYF
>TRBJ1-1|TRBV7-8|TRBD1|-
TGTGCCAGCAGCTCGCGGACAGGGAATACTGAAGCTTTCTTT
CASSSRTGNTEAFF
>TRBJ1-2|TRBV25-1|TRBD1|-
TGTGCCAGCAGTGATTCCTGGACAGGGGTCTATGGCTACACCTTC
CASSDSWTGVYGYTF
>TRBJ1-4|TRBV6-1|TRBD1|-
TGTGCCAGCAGGGGACAGGAAAAACTGTTTTTT
CASRGQEKLFF
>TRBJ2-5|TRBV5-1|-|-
TGCGCCAGCAGCGGGGGAGGACAAGAGACCCAGTACTTC
CASSGGGQETQYF
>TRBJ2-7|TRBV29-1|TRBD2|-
TGCAGCGTTGTGGCGGGGGAATCCTACGAGCAGTACTTC
CSVVAGESYEQYF